The 7 T cell receptor beta chains given below trace back to one sample, sequenced in a study of blood T cell repertoires in COVID-19. Clones were read by immunoSEQ multiplex PCR, and TCRdb kept only the in-frame ones, dropping some. There are 200,000 to 250,000 clones in the sample; approximately 80% occur only once, and about 1.9% lies in the top ten. The specimen sequenced was peripheral blood. All receptors come from a woman older than 75 with acute or convalescent COVID-19.

The chain couples TRBV4-3 to TRBJ2-7; 8 positions agree with TRBD1. V was pared by 0 bases and J by 4 bases, with 5 bases of the junction left unmatched. Germline loops: CDR1 LGHNA, CDR2 YSLEER. The CDR3 has 15 residues. Here the CDR3 DNA reads TGCGCCAGCAGCCAAGAGGGGACAGGCTTATACGAGCAGTACTTC. As protein: CASSQEGTGLYEQYF.

This clone was picked up one time. The chain combines TRBV7-8 with TRBJ1-2; tentatively, D is TRBD1 (6 bases). This CDR3 is 12 amino acids long. Germline CDR1 is SGHVS and CDR2 is FQNEAQ. V lost 5 bases to trimming and J lost 7 bases, with 11 bases between them. The DNA for the CDR3 is TGTGCCAGCAGCAATACAGGGTCTGGCTACACCTTC. This translates into CASSNTGSGYTF.

The sample holds one count of this clone. The V call is TRBV3-1 (or the pseudogene TRBV3-2), the J call TRBJ2-5, with TRBD1 matching 10 bases. J was trimmed by 5 bases and V by 3 bases; bases with no gene match: 6. The CDR3 loop spans 15 amino acids. In germline, CDR1 is LGHDT, CDR2 YNNKEL (reference sequence). The DNA for the CDR3 is TGTGCCAGCAGCCAGGGAGGGACAGGGGTGGAGACCCAGTACTTC. Amino acids: CASSQGGTGVETQYF.

Comment on this clone: This specimen includes other DNA sequences encoding the same CDR3. This chain connects TRBV18 to TRBJ1-2; no firm D call. This CDR3 comprises 13 residues. Germline CDR1 KGHSH, CDR2 LQKENI. V was trimmed by 3 bases and J by 2 bases, leaving 7 bases between them. This CDR3 reads CASSPAENYGYTF. CDR3 sequence (DNA): TGTGCCAGCTCACCGGCGGAGAACTATGGCTACACCTTC.

The V and J genes are TRBV15 and TRBJ1-4; TRBD1 might be the D (5 bases). CDR3 length: 14 amino acids. CDR1 is LNHNV, CDR2 YYDKDF, per germline (reference sequence). Trimming removed 6 bases at V and 4 bases at J, with 12 bases between. The CDR3 region has the DNA TGTGCCACCAGTTCGGGACTGAGTAATGAAAAACTGTTTTTT. Translation: CATSSGLSNEKLFF.

This clone has a count of ten or more. The J gene is TRBJ1-2, the V gene TRBV23-1; D is uncertain. TRBV23-1 is annotated as an ORF whose role is uncertain. The V end lost 1 base, the J end lost 6 bases, and 12 bases lay between the germline ends. The length of the CDR3 is 14 residues. The CDR3 spells CASSQFWVGNGYTF. In DNA form, the CDR3 reads TGCGCCAGCAGTCAATTTTGGGTCGGGAATGGCTACACCTTC.

The V and J genes are TRBV4-2 and TRBJ2-7; possibly TRBD2 for D (7 bases). The CDR3 is 14 amino acids. Between the trimmed V and J ends, which lost 1 base and 4 bases, there was a span of 11 bases. Germline values: CDR1 LGHNA, CDR2 YNFKEQ. The CDR3 reads CASSQGRGAYEQYF. The CDR3 coding sequence is TGTGCCAGCAGCCAAGGACGGGGGGCGTACGAGCAGTACTTC.